Each of the 17 T cell receptor beta chains below was sequenced from the same sample in a study of early T cells in non-severe SARS-CoV-2 infection. Each CDR3 protein gets one entry after TCRdb re-called the 5' RACE reads with MiXCR. The table shows 65,000 to 95,000 distinct CDR3 sequences, with less than 20% occurring only once. The sample was whole blood. The receptors shown here come from an adult who was a healthcare worker with PCR-confirmed SARS-CoV-2 infection or an uninfected control (not recorded which).

V usage is TRBV27 and J usage is TRBJ2-7, with D uncertain. The germline V and J ends were trimmed by 3 bases and 0 bases, with 9 bases remaining between them. Germline V gene sequence: CDR1 MNHEY, CDR2 SMNVEV (reference sequence). This CDR3 contains 14 residues. The CDR3 sequence: CASSFRTTSYEQYF. In DNA, the CDR3 is TGTGCCAGCAGTTTTCGAACTACCTCCTACGAGCAGTACTTC.

The J gene is TRBJ2-5, the V gene TRBV20-1, with D possibly being TRBD2 (5 bases). V was trimmed by 6 bases and J by 3 bases, leaving 20 bases between them. The length of the CDR3 is 15 residues. Looked up from germline, CDR1 is DFQATT and CDR2 is SNEGSKA (reference sequence). CDR3 coding DNA: TGCAGTGCCCGAAAGGTAGCGACAACCAAAGAGACCCAGTACTTC. It encodes CSARKVATTKETQYF.

The rearrangement uses TRBV12-3 or TRBV12-4 and TRBJ1-5; 7 bases are shared with TRBD1. There are 14 residues in the CDR3. V trimming: 1 base; J trimming: 5 bases; junction bases outside the gene matches: 2. This CDR3 reads CASSLETGDQPQHF. CDR3 DNA sequence: TGTGCCAGCAGTTTAGAAACAGGGGATCAGCCCCAGCATTTT.

This chain connects TRBV10-3 to TRBJ2-4, with TRBD2 matching 7 bases. The CDR3 runs 16 residues. Germline values: CDR1 ENHRY, CDR2 SYGVKD. V was pared by 0 bases and J by 4 bases, with 6 bases of the junction left unmatched. CDR3: CAISESGREVKNIQYF. The CDR3, as DNA: TGTGCCATCAGTGAGTCAGGGAGGGAGGTGAAAAACATTCAGTACTTC.

The V and J genes are TRBV11-3 and TRBJ1-1, with D possibly matching TRBD1 (6 bases). The CDR3 totals 15 residues. CDR1 is SGHNT and CDR2 is YENEEA in the germline V gene. V was trimmed by 4 bases and J by 4 bases, leaving 16 bases between them. CDR3 sequence: CASSSEGGLATEAFF. The CDR3, as DNA: TGTGCCAGCAGCTCTGAGGGGGGGTTGGCCACTGAAGCTTTCTTT.

The CDR3 loop reads CSVERGQVNRGYTF. The CDR3, as DNA: TGCAGCGTTGAGCGGGGACAGGTTAATCGGGGCTACACCTTC. The gene calls are TRBV29-1 and TRBJ1-2; TRBD1 agrees at 8 bases. CDR1 and CDR2 from the germline V gene are SQVTM and ANQGSEA. The CDR3 length is 14 residues. Losses at the gene ends were 3 bases for V and 8 bases for J; bases not matched to a gene: 11.

In its sample, this clonotype was seen many times. The chain links TRBV12-3 or TRBV12-4 to TRBJ2-7; perhaps TRBD2 as D (5 bases). Trimming shortened V by 6 bases and J by 7 bases, and 13 bases separated the two germline ends. This CDR3 has 12 residues. CDR3 protein: CASSQRRGEQYF. The CDR3, as DNA: TGTGCCAGCAGCCAACGACGGGGAGAGCAGTACTTC.

This clonotype was recorded at least ten times. V usage is TRBV28 and J usage is TRBJ1-1; the D gene is possibly TRBD1 (6 bases). The CDR3 is 16 amino acids. Germline V CDR1 and CDR2: MDHEN, SYDVKM. Trimming took 5 bases from V and 1 from J, leaving 17 bases between them. In DNA, the CDR3 is TGTGCCAGCAGTCCCCTGGGGGGGGGCCAGAACACTGAAGCTTTCTTT. Residues: CASSPLGGGQNTEAFF.

The V call is TRBV19, the J call TRBJ2-4; 8 positions agree with TRBD2. The CDR3 has 14 residues. Germline lookup yields CDR1 LNHDA and CDR2 SQIVND (reference sequence). V was clipped by 3 bases and J by 15 bases; unmatched bases: 13. The CDR3 protein is CASSILRGAGVRYF. The CDR3 region has the DNA TGTGCCAGTAGTATTTTGAGGGGAGCGGGAGTGCGGTACTTC.

This clonotype showed up just a few times. V is TRBV14 and J is TRBJ2-2, with 10 bases aligning to TRBD2. This CDR3 comprises 16 residues. Germline CDR1 reads SGHDN; CDR2 reads FVKESK. Unmatched junction bases numbered 6, after V lost 3 bases and J lost 5 bases. The CDR3: CASSHSTTSGTGELFF. CDR3 nucleotide sequence: TGTGCCAGCAGCCACTCTACGACTAGCGGGACCGGGGAGCTGTTTTTT.

V gene TRBV12-3 or TRBV12-4 combines with J gene TRBJ1-2; D is perhaps TRBD1 (5 bases). This CDR3 has 17 amino acids. V was pared by 6 bases and J by 4 bases, with 24 bases between. The chain's CDR3 is CASSAPGEKGNAYGYTF. The CDR3 region has the DNA TGTGCCAGCAGCGCGCCGGGGGAGAAAGGTAATGCCTATGGCTACACCTTC.

This clonotype occurred a few times. V usage is TRBV11-1 and J usage is TRBJ1-1; 8 nucleotides agree with TRBD1. The CDR3 contains 15 residues. CDR1 SGHAT and CDR2 FQDESV come from the germline V gene (reference sequence). V shed 5 bases and J 0 bases; nucleotides not matched to a gene: 5. CDR3 nucleotides: TGTGCCAGCAGCGAAAGACAGGGGATGAACACTGAAGCTTTCTTT. The encoded protein is CASSERQGMNTEAFF.

The chain links TRBV5-1 to TRBJ2-3; no definite D call. The germline V gene has CDR1 SGHRS and CDR2 YFSETQ. CDR3 length equals 17 residues. Trimming cost V 4 bases and J 1 base, with 19 bases left between them. The CDR3 nucleotides are TGCGCCAGCAGCCCTCCCGGCTTGTTCTCAGGCACAGATACGCAGTATTTT. Its protein is CASSPPGLFSGTDTQYF. The entire variable domain, with the rest obtained from reference TRBV5-1 and TRBJ2-3, is as follows: KAGVTQTPRYLIKTRGQQVTLSCSPISGHRSVSWYQQTPGQGLQFLFEYFSETQRNKGNFPGRFSGRQFSNSRSEMNVSTLELGDSALYLCASSPPGLFSGTDTQYFGPGTRLTVL.

This clonotype appeared a few times. This chain's CDR3 is CASSLDRGSEQYF. The CDR3 DNA reads TGTGCCAGCAGCTTAGATCGGGGGAGTGAGCAGTACTTC. J is TRBJ2-7 and V is TRBV11-3; D might be TRBD2 (6 bases). V was pared by 0 bases and J by 7 bases, with 10 bases between. CDR1 is SGHNT and CDR2 is YENEEA in the germline V gene. The CDR3 contains 13 residues.

This clonotype was counted a few times. V gene TRBV3-1 combines with J gene TRBJ2-7, with a tentative D call TRBD2 (5 bases). This CDR3 spans 15 amino acids. Germline values: CDR1 LGHDT, CDR2 YNNKEL (reference sequence). The ends were cut back, 0 bases at V and 0 bases at J, with 9 bases in the middle. CDR3 sequence: CASSQDQRSSYEQYF. The DNA of the CDR3 is TGTGCCAGCAGCCAAGACCAGCGGAGCTCCTACGAGCAGTACTTC.

CDR3 DNA sequence: TGCGCCAGCAGACTAGCTAGCGGGGGGAACTCCTACGAGCAGTACTTC. This sequence encodes CASRLASGGNSYEQYF. The chain has TRBV5-1 and TRBJ2-7; 11 bases map to TRBD2. There are 16 residues in the CDR3. V gave up 5 bases and J gave up 0 bases; unmatched junction bases: 7. Per germline, CDR1 SGHRS and CDR2 YFSETQ.

The V call is TRBV25-1, the J call TRBJ2-1; tentatively, D is TRBD1 (6 bases). The CDR3 is made up of 13 amino acids. V lost 3 bases and J lost 12, with 15 bases in between. Germline CDR1 is MGHDK and CDR2 is SYGVNS. CDR3 amino acids: CASSEGTFLGQFF. Here the CDR3 DNA reads TGTGCCAGCAGTGAGGGGACATTCCTTGGGCAGTTCTTC.